Presented here are 18 T cell receptor delta chains from one specimen sequenced in a study of γδ T cells in repeated Plasmodium falciparum infection. TCRdb fed the multiplex PCR reads to CATT. Of 50,000 to 65,000 delta-chain clones listed, 1.5% to 2% are singletons. Flow sorting of PBMC yielded separate Vgamma9/Vdelta2+ and Vdelta2-negative gammadelta T cell populations for bulk repertoire analysis. Specimen: gamma-delta T cells from blood. The receptors here all came from a pool of human donors (malaria-infected and uninfected, not separated).

This clone was observed a few times. The protein that TCRdb holds for this DNA derives from a much larger clone and differs from the translated DNA at residue 11, which likely indicates a read error; the protein shown here is translated from the DNA. The chain combines TRDV1 with TRDJ1; 7 bases align to TRDD3. V shed 1 base and J 1 base; nucleotides not matched to a gene: 18. CDR1 TSWWSYY and CDR2 QGS come from the germline V gene. There are 20 residues in the CDR3. CDR3 amino acids: CALGEPSPPKCWGLTDKLIF. In DNA form, the CDR3 reads TGTGCTCTTGGGGAACCCAGCCCTCCCAAATGCTGGGGGCTCACCGATAAACTCATCTTT.

This clone appeared many times. TCRdb's listed protein matches a much larger clone and diverges from this DNA's translation at residue 12, likely through a read error; the protein shown comes from the DNA. The genes are TRDV2 and TRDJ1, with 13 bases lining up with TRDD3. CDR3 length: 18 residues. In germline, CDR1 is GEAIGNYY, CDR2 EKD. V was clipped by 4 bases and J by 1 base; unmatched bases: 11. The CDR3 DNA sequence: TGTGCCTGTGATCCCGTACTGGGGGATACGGGGGCCACCGATAAACTCATCTTT. Its protein is CACDPVLGDTGATDKLIF.

This clone was observed at least ten times. This chain uses TRDV1 with TRDJ1; the match to TRDD3 covers 13 bases. V trimming: 0 bases; J trimming: 7 bases; junction bases outside the gene matches: 20. Germline V gives CDR1 TSWWSYY, CDR2 QGS. The CDR3 length is 21 residues. DNA for the CDR3: TGTGCTCTTGGGGAACTATTCCCGGGCGGGACATACTGGGGGATACGAGCTAAACTCATCTTT. It yields the protein CALGELFPGGTYWGIRAKLIF.

This clone was seen a few times. A far larger clone is off by one base, so a read error is likely. This specimen includes other DNA sequences encoding the same CDR3. The chain couples TRDV1 to TRDJ1; 11 bases map to TRDD3. TCRdb records no J gene; here it was assigned by comparing the DNA to germline. This CDR3 is built from 23 residues. In germline, CDR1 is TSWWSYY, CDR2 QGS. The CDR3 protein is CALGELFPTRTLNWGIDTDKLIF. CDR3 DNA sequence: TGTGCTCTTGGTGAACTCTTTCCTACGAGGACCCTAAACTGGGGGATAGACACCGATAAACTCATCTTT.

This clone has ten or more counts. The protein that TCRdb holds for this DNA derives from a much larger clone and differs from the translated DNA at residue 11, which likely indicates a read error; the protein shown here is translated from the DNA. The rearrangement joins TRDV2 to TRDJ3; 9 nucleotides line up with TRDD3. No J gene is reported in TCRdb; it was inferred here by comparing the DNA with germline. Germline assignment: CDR1 GEAIGNYY and CDR2 EKD. V trimming: 3 bases; J trimming: 2 bases; junction bases outside the gene matches: 10. The CDR3 spans 19 residues. CDR3 DNA sequence: TGTGCCTGTGACCGGGTGCTGGGGGATCTCCCCTGGGACACCCGACAGATGTTTTTC. This translates into CACDRVLGDLPWDTRQMFF.

This clone was picked up many times. This sample includes further DNA sequences coding for the same CDR3. The chain uses TRDV1 and TRDJ1, with a possible D match to TRDD2 (6 bases). This CDR3 is 20 amino acids long. The V gene lost 3 bases and the J gene lost 2 bases, with 28 bases spanning the gap. Germline assignment: CDR1 TSWWSYY and CDR2 QGS. The CDR3 reads CALGELSASYRAGKTDKLIF. CDR3 DNA: TGTGCTCTTGGGGAGCTTTCGGCCTCCTACCGCGCGGGGAAGACCGATAAACTCATCTTT.

This clone was found a few times. The mismatch at residue 14 between this DNA's translation and the TCRdb protein of a much larger clone likely reflects a read error; the protein shown is translated from the DNA. The CDR3 DNA reads as TGTGCTCTTGGGGAACTAGATGGGATACTTCCGTACACCGGTAAACTCATCTTT. This codes for CALGELDGILPYTGKLIF. The chain links TRDV1 to TRDJ1; 7 bases line up with TRDD3. The J gene, missing from TCRdb, was assigned here through DNA to germline matching. CDR3 length: 18 residues. CDR1 and CDR2 from the germline V gene are TSWWSYY and QGS.

This clone has more than one count but fewer than ten. A far bigger clonotype differs at one base, so this is likely a read error. This chain links TRDV2 with TRDJ1; 8 nucleotides align to TRDD3. The J gene is absent in TCRdb and was assigned here via DNA matching to germline. This CDR3 has 21 amino acids. CDR1 GEAIGNYY and CDR2 EKD come from the germline V gene. The V segment lost 1 base and the J segment 0 bases; nucleotides outside the gene matches: 21. CDR3 amino acids: CACDTLGPPNTGGHYTDKLIF. CDR3 in DNA: TGTGCCTGTGACACGCTTGGTCCCCCCAATACTGGGGGCCACTACACCGATAAACTCATCTTT.

For this clone: A far bigger clonotype differs at one base, so this is likely a read error. This sample includes further DNA sequences coding for the same CDR3. The chain links TRDV1 to TRDJ1; D may correspond to TRDD2 or TRDD3 (8 bases each). Germline lookup yields CDR1 TSWWSYY and CDR2 QGS. This CDR3 spans 21 amino acids. With 2 bases removed from V and 2 bases from J, the gap between germline ends came to 30 bases. The CDR3 DNA reads TGTGCTCTTGGGGAAAGGCCTTCCTATCTCTGGGGGACCAGGTTTACCGATAAACTCATCTTT. Residues: CALGERPSYLWGTRFTDKLIF.

This clone was recorded at least ten times. Given a far larger clone just one base away, this is likely a sequencing read error. Other DNA sequences of this sample code for an identical CDR3. J is TRDJ1 and V is TRDV1; 9 nucleotides align to TRDD3. Germline CDR1 TSWWSYY, CDR2 QGS. V shed 6 bases and J 4 bases; nucleotides not matched to a gene: 15. The length of the CDR3 is 17 residues. The chain's CDR3 is CALGKGEGWGICDKLIF. The CDR3 DNA sequence: TGTGCTCTTGGAAAAGGCGAAGGCTGGGGGATTTGCGATAAACTCATCTTT.

About this clone: TCRdb's protein, taken from a much larger clone, differs from this DNA's translation at residue 5, likely owing to a read error; the protein displayed comes from the DNA. The V gene is TRDV1, the J gene TRDJ1; 8 positions match TRDD3. The V and J ends lost 4 bases and 1 base, in that order; junction bases with no gene match: 23. CDR1 and CDR2 (germline): TSWWSYY, QGS. The CDR3 extends over 21 amino acids. As DNA, the CDR3 is TGTGCTCTTGGGGGCCCCCTTCCAACATTACTGGGGGTTTTACTCACCGATAAACTCATCTTT. This translates into CALGGPLPTLLGVLLTDKLIF.

Of note for this clone: TCRdb records a much larger clone's protein for this DNA, with a difference at residue 14 that likely arises from a read error; the protein given is the translation of the DNA. The chain links TRDV1 to TRDJ1; a weak D match, TRDD2 (7 bases). The V end lost 0 bases, the J end lost 0 bases, and 35 bases lay between the germline ends. The CDR3 totals 24 residues. Germline V gene data show CDR1 as TSWWSYY and CDR2 as QGS. Written as DNA, the CDR3 is TGTGCTCTTGGGGAACTCGGTTTCTTACTTCCTAGACGATCCCTGGGGCGAAACACCGATAAACTCATCTTT. Translated: CALGELGFLLPRRSLGRNTDKLIF.

This clone was detected ten times or more. This DNA's translation and the protein TCRdb lists, from a much larger clone, do not match at residue 5, likely due to a read error; the protein shown is translated from the DNA. The rearrangement links TRDV1 to TRDJ1; 7 bases line up with TRDD2. After removal of 4 bases from V and 3 bases from J, the junction contained 23 bases not matched to a gene. The CDR3 is 20 residues long. The germline CDR1 and CDR2 sequences are TSWWSYY and QGS. CDR3 protein: CALGGLSYSTRDPKADKLIF. DNA for the CDR3: TGTGCTCTTGGGGGACTTTCCTACTCCACAAGGGATCCAAAGGCCGATAAACTCATCTTT.

Regarding this clone: The protein recorded in TCRdb matches a much larger clone and deviates from this DNA's translation at residues 7 and 12, suggesting a read error; the protein here is obtained by translating the DNA. V and J are TRDV1 and TRDJ1, with a weak D call TRDD3 (6 bases). This CDR3 comprises 23 residues. Deletions cut 4 bases from V and 1 base from J, with 37 bases between. Germline-derived CDR1 and CDR2 are TSWWSYY and QGS. The CDR3: CALGVRGGAAQGAYTVLTDKLIF. The CDR3 nucleotides read TGTGCTCTTGGGGTCCGTGGGGGGGCGGCCCAAGGGGCGTATACTGTCCTCACCGATAAACTCATCTTT.

There are many counts of this clone. The translation of this DNA and the TCRdb protein of a much larger clone differ at residue 5, probably owing to a read error; the protein shown here is translated from the DNA. The genes are TRDV1 and TRDJ1, with TRDD3 as a possible D gene (5 bases). The J gene, absent from TCRdb, was called here by matching the DNA to germline. The CDR3 loop spans 14 amino acids. V was cut by 4 bases and J by 0 bases, with 9 bases left in between. CDR1 and CDR2 (germline): TSWWSYY, QGS. CDR3: CALGGIEYTDKLIF. The CDR3 DNA reads as TGTGCTCTTGGGGGGATAGAGTACACCGATAAACTCATCTTT.

As for this clone: Translating this DNA gives a protein that differs at residue 9 from the TCRdb one, which belongs to a much larger clone; a read error is likely, and the protein shown is this translation. CDR3 nucleotides: TGTGCTCTTGGGGAACTTAGTCATGAGTTCCTAAGGGAGCCGTACTGGGGGATACGTAGGGCGTACACCGATAAACTCATCTTT. Its translation is CALGELSHEFLREPYWGIRRAYTDKLIF. This rearrangement joins TRDV1 to TRDJ1; 13 bases map to TRDD3. Per germline, CDR1 TSWWSYY and CDR2 QGS. This CDR3 has 28 amino acids. Trimming cost V 0 bases and J 0 bases; bases outside gene matches: 34.

This clone has just a few counts. The amino acid sequence in TCRdb belongs to a much larger clone and departs from this DNA's translation at residue 4, likely a sequencing read error; the sequence shown is translated from the DNA. The CDR3 is CALEELAWIPYTDKLIF. CDR3 sequence (DNA): TGTGCTCTTGAGGAACTGGCTTGGATACCGTACACCGATAAACTCATCTTT. The V and J genes are TRDV1 and TRDJ1, with a tentative D call TRDD3 (6 bases). CDR1 TSWWSYY and CDR2 QGS come from the germline V gene. The CDR3 length is 17 residues.

This clone was detected only a few times. This DNA's translation and the protein TCRdb lists, from a much larger clone, do not match at residue 5, likely due to a read error; the protein shown is translated from the DNA. This sequence joins TRDV2 and TRDJ1; 9 positions match TRDD3. TCRdb carries no J gene annotation; the J gene was assigned here by matching the DNA with germline. The germline gives CDR1 GEAIGNYY, CDR2 EKD. Trimming took 3 bases from V and 0 from J; bases not matched to a gene: 19. This CDR3 contains 20 residues. This chain's CDR3 is CACDAVLPGGSPQYTDKLIF. DNA of the CDR3: TGTGCCTGTGACGCCGTCCTCCCTGGGGGATCCCCTCAGTACACCGATAAACTCATCTTT.